This is a list of T cell receptor beta chains from one sample in a study of shared clonotypes between healthy human individuals. The table came from immunoSEQ multiplex PCR; TCRdb's copy has only in-frame clones and leaves some out. The sample includes about 2 million clones, roughly 95% of them seen just once. The material sequenced was naive CD4+ T cells sorted from blood. Receptors originate from a man between 18 and 35 years old in good health. The CDR3 runs from the conserved cysteine through the conserved F or W. D genes are given only for firm matches.

V	J	D	DNA	CDR3
TRBV18	TRBJ1-1	NA	TGTGCCAGCGAGGACAGCATGAACACTGAAGCTTTCTTT	CASEDSMNTEAFF
TRBV7-2	TRBJ2-1	TRBD1	TGTGCCAGCAGCTTAAACAGGGGATCCTACAATGAGCAGTTCTTC	CASSLNRGSYNEQFF
TRBV7-7	TRBJ2-3	TRBD1	TGTGCTAGCAGTCCGGGACAGGGGACAGATACGCAGTATTTT	CASSPGQGTDTQYF
TRBV20-1	TRBJ2-1	NA	TGCAGTGCCCCGAAGGTGAGCCTGCAGTTCTTC	CSAPKVSLQFF
TRBV10-1	TRBJ2-1	TRBD2	TGCGCCAGCAGTGAAAGCGGGGGGGCTCGCTACAATGAGCAGTTCTTC	CASSESGGARYNEQFF
TRBV6-5	TRBJ2-5	NA	TGTGCCAGCAGTTATGCAGAGGTGGCGACCCAGTACTTC	CASSYAEVATQYF
TRBV9	TRBJ1-1	NA	TGTGCCAGCAGCGTAGTTCTGCCGGGAAACACTGAAGCTTTCTTT	CASSVVLPGNTEAFF
TRBV5-5	TRBJ2-5	NA	TGTGCCAGCAGCCGGAGGAGGCAGGAGACCCAGTACTTC	CASSRRRQETQYF
TRBV6-5	TRBJ1-6	NA	TGTGCCAGCAGTTGGGGGGGGCGCGATAATTCACCCCTCCACTTT	CASSWGGRDNSPLHF
TRBV5-1	TRBJ2-7	NA	TGCGCCAGCAGCGAGCGACAGAGCTCCTACGAGCAGTACTTC	CASSERQSSYEQYF
TRBV4-3	TRBJ2-5	NA	TGCGCCAGCAGCCAAGATCAGGGATCCCAAGAGACCCAGTACTTC	CASSQDQGSQETQYF
TRBV27	TRBJ2-3	TRBD1	TGTGCCAGCAGTTTAATTGGACAGGGGGCTCCGGCAGATACGCAGTATTTT	CASSLIGQGAPADTQYF
TRBV29-1	TRBJ1-2	NA	TGCAGCGTTGAAGTGGAGGTCTTCGGCTACACCTTC	CSVEVEVFGYTF
TRBV5-1	TRBJ1-2	NA	TGCGCCAGCAGCTTGGAAGGCTCTGGCTACACCTTC	CASSLEGSGYTF
TRBV5-1	TRBJ2-1	NA	TGCGCCAGCAGCTTGGACCCCGGGGGCACCTACAATGAGCAGTTCTTC	CASSLDPGGTYNEQFF
TRBV7-2	TRBJ1-2	NA	TGTGCCAGCAGCTTAGGCAGGGGCCTTAGCTATGGCTACACCTTC	CASSLGRGLSYGYTF
TRBV5-6	TRBJ1-6	NA	TGTGCCAGCAGCTGGGGGGATTCCTATAATTCACCCCTCCACTTT	CASSWGDSYNSPLHF